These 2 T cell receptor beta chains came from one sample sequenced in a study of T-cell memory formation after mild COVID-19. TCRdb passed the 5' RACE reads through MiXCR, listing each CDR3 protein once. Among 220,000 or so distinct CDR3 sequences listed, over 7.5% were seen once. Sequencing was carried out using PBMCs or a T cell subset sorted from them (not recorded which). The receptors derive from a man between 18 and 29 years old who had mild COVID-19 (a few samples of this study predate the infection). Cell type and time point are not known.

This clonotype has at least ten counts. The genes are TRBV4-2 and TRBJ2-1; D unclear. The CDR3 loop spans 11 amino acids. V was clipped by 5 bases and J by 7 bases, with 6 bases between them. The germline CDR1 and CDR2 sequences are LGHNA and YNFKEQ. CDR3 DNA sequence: TGTGCCAGCAGCTCATCAAATGAGCAGTTCTTC. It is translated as CASSSSNEQFF.

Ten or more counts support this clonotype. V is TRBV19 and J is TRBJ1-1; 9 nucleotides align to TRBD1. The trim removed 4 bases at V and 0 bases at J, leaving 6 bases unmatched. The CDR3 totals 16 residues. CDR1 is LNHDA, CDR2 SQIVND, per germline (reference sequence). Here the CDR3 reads CASSTLDRGLNTEAFF. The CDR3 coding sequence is TGTGCCAGTAGTACCTTGGACAGGGGCCTGAACACTGAAGCTTTCTTT.